Included here is one T cell receptor beta chain sequence, with context. Its antigen is not known. PCR was performed using 60 Vbeta and 13 Jbeta primers. As processed by the authors: Unique TCR beta chains totaled roughly 81 million in a later count, with approximately 10 million of them shared. Profiling relied on immunoSEQ multiplex PCR, and the TCRdb table lists in-frame clones only, not all of them. The V and J calls and the clone size are those of that table, but D and trimming were determined from the DNA. The sample contains 150,000 to 200,000 clones, 81% of which appear only once. CDR3 length: 14 residues. The germline V and J ends were trimmed by 8 bases and 4 bases, with 15 bases remaining between them. CDR1 is SNHLY and CDR2 is FYNNEI in the germline V gene. This sample stems from a study of cytomegalovirus exposure and HLA in healthy donors. Overall study context: Previous work identified roughly 110 million unique TCR beta sequences from around 200 million T cells. Findings of the study overall: Analysis was carried out at a later point, and it linked a missense DCLRE1C variant to TCR beta V- and J-gene trimming. With high specificity and sensitivity, the classifier reportedly diagnosed cytomegalovirus status.

The origin of this receptor is a woman in her 50s in good health and CMV-seronegative. Sequencing was done on a sample of PBMCs. The V gene is TRBV2, the J gene TRBJ2-1; TRBD1 is a possible D gene (6 bases). CDR3 nucleotide sequence: TGTGCCAGCGGCCGACAGGACCCATACAATGAGCAGTTCTTC. This encodes CASGRQDPYNEQFF. Full variable domain (rest looked up from reference TRBV2 and TRBJ2-1): EPEVTQTPSHQVTQMGQEVILRCVPISNHLYFYWYRQILGQKVEFLVSFYNNEISEKSEIFDDQFSVERPDGSNFTLKIRSTKLEDSAMYFCASGRQDPYNEQFFGPGTRLTVL.